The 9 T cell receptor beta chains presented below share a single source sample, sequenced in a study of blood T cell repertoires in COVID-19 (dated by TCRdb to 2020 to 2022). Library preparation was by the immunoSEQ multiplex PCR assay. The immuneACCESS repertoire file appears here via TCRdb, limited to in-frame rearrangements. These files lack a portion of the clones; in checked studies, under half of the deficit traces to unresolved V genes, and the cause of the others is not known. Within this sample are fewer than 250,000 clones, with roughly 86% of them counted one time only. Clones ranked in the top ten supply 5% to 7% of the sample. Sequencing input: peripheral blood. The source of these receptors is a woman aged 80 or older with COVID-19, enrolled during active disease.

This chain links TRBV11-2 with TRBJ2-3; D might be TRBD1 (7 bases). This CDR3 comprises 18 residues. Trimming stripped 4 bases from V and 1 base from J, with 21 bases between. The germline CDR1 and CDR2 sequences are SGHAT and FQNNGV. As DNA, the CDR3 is TGTGCCAGCAGCTCCATTTATCAGGGGGGATTGCGCACAGATACGCAGTATTTT. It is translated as CASSSIYQGGLRTDTQYF.

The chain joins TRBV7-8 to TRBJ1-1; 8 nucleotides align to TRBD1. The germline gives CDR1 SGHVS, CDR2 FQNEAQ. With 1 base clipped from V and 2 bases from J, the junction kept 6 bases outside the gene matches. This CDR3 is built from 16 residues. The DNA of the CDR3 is TGTGCCAGCAGCTTAGTTCCTCAGGGGGCCAACACTGAAGCTTTCTTT. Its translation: CASSLVPQGANTEAFF. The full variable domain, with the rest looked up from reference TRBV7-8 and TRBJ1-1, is GAGVSQSPRYKVAKRGQDVALRCDPISGHVSLFWYQQALGQGPEFLTYFQNEAQLDKSGLPSDRFFAERPEGSVSTLKIQRTQQEDSAVYLCASSLVPQGANTEAFFGQGTRLTVV.

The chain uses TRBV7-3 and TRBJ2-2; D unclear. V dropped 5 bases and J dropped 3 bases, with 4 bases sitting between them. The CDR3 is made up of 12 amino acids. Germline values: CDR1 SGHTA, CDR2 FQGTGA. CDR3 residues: CASSPYTGELFF. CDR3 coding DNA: TGTGCCAGCAGCCCTTACACCGGGGAGCTGTTTTTT.

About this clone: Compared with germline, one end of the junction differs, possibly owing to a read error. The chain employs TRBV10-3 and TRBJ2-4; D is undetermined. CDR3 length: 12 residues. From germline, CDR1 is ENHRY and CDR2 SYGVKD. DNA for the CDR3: TGTGCCATCAGTGAAGCCGAAAACATTCAGTACTTC. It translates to CAISEAENIQYF.

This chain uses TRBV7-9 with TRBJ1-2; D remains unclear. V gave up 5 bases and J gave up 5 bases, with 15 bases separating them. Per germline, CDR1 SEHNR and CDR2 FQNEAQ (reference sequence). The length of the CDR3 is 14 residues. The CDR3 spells CASSQDGLRYGYTF. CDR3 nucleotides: TGTGCCAGCAGCCAAGATGGACTTCGTTATGGCTACACCTTC.

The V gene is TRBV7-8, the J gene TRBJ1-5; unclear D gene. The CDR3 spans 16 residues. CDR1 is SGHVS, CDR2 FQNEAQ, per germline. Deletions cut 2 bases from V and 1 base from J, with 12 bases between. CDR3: CASSLSSGVSNQPQHF. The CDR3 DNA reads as TGTGCCAGCAGCTTATCCAGCGGGGTGAGCAATCAGCCCCAGCATTTT.

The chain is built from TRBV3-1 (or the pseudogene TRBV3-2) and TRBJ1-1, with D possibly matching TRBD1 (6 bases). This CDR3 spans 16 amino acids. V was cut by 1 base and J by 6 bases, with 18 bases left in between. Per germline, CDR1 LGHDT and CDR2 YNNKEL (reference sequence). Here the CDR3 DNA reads TGTGCCAGCAGCCAAGGGACCGGACAGAGTCGCGCTGAAGCTTTCTTT. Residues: CASSQGTGQSRAEAFF.

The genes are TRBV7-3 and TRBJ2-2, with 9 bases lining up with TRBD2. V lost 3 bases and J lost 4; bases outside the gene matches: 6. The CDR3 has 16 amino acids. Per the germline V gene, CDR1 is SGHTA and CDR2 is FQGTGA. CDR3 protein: CASSLLSGGLTGELFF. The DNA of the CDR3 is TGTGCCAGCAGCTTGTTAAGCGGGGGGCTCACCGGGGAGCTGTTTTTT.

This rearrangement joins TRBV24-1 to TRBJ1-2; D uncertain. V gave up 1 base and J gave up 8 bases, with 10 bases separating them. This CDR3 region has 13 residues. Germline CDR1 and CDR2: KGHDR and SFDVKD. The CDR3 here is CATSDFATGGYTF. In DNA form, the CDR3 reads TGTGCCACCAGTGATTTTGCCACGGGGGGCTACACCTTC.